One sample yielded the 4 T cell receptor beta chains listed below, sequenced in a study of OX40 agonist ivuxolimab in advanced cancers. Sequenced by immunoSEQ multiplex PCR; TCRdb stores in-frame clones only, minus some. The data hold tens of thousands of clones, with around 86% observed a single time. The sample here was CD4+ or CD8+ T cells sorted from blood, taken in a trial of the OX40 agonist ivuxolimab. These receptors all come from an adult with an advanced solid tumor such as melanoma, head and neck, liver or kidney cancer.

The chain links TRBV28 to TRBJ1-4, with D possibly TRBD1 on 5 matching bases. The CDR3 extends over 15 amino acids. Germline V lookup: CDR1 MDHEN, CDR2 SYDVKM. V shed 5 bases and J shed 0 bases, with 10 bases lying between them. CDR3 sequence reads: CASSPGAATNEKLFF. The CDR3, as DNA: TGTGCCAGCAGTCCCGGGGCTGCAACTAATGAAAAACTGTTTTTT.

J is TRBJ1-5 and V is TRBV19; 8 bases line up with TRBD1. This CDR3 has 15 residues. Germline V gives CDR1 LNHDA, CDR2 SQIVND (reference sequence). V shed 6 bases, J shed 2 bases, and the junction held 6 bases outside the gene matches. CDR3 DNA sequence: TGTGCCAGTAGGCCAGGGGGCACGGGCAATCAGCCCCAGCATTTT. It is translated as CASRPGGTGNQPQHF.

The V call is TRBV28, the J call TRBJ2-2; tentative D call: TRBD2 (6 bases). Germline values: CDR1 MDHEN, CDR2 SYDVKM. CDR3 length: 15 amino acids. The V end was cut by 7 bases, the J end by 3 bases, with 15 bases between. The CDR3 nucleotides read TGTGCCAGCAACCTTGGAGGGCCCGACACCGGGGAGCTGTTTTTT. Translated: CASNLGGPDTGELFF.

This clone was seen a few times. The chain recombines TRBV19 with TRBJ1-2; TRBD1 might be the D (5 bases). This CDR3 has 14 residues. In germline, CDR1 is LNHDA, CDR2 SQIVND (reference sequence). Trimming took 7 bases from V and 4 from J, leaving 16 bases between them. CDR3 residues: CASMAGGIGYGYTF. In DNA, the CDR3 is TGTGCCAGTATGGCCGGGGGGATCGGCTATGGCTACACCTTC.